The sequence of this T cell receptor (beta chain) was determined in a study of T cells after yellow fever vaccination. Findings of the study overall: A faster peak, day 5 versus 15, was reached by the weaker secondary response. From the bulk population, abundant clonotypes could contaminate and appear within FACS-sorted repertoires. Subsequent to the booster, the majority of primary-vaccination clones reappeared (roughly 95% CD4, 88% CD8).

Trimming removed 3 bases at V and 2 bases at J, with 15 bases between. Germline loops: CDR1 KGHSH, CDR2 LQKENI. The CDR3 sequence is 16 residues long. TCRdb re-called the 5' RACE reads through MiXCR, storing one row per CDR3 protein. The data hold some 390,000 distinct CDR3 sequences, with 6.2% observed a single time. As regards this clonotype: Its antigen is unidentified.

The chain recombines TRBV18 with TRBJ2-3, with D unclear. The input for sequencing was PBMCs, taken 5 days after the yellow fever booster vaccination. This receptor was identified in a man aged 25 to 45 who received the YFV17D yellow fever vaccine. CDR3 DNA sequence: TGTGCCAGCTCACCGATTGGGGTGGACCTCACAGATACGCAGTATTTT. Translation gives CASSPIGVDLTDTQYF. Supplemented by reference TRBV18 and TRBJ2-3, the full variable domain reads NAGVMQNPRHLVRRRGQEARLRCSPMKGHSHVYWYRQLPEEGLKFMVYLQKENIIDESGMPKERFSAEFPKEGPSILRIQQVVRGDSAAYFCASSPIGVDLTDTQYFGPGTRLTVL.